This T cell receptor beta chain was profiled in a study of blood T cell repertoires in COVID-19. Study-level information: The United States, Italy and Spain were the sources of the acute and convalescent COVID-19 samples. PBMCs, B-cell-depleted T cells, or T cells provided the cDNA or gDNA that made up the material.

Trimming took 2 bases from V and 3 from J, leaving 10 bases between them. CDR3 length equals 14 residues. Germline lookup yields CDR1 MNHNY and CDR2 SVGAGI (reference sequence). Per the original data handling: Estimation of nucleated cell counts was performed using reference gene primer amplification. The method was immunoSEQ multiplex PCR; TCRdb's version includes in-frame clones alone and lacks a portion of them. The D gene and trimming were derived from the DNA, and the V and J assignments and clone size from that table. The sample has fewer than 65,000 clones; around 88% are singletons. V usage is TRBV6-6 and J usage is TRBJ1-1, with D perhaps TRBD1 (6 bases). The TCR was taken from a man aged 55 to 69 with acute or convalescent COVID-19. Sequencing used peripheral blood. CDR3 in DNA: TGTGCCAGCAGTTACGAGGGGGTCGACACTGAAGCTTTCTTT. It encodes CASSYEGVDTEAFF.